One and the same sample provided the 6 T cell receptor beta chains below, sequenced in a study of T cell responses to AZD1222 COVID-19 vaccine. Measured with immunoSEQ multiplex PCR; TCRdb has only the in-frame clones, and not every one. Of tens of thousands of clones in the sample, roughly 89% were seen once. Specimen: peripheral blood, collected 28 days after the second AZD1222 dose. All receptors come from an adult who received the AZD1222 COVID-19 vaccine.

The chain recombines TRBV6-5 with TRBJ1-4; TRBD1 aligns across 7 bases. V lost 4 bases and J lost 3; bases outside the gene matches: 5. The germline V gene has CDR1 MNHEY and CDR2 SVGAGI. The CDR3 runs to 15 residues. The CDR3 DNA follows: TGTGCCAGCAGTTCGGGCAGGGGGGCTAATGAAAAACTGTTTTTT. As protein: CASSSGRGANEKLFF.

The V and J genes are TRBV5-4 and TRBJ2-3; possible D gene TRBD1, 6 bases. V dropped 0 bases and J dropped 1 base, with 6 bases sitting between them. The CDR3 consists of 14 residues. The germline CDR1 and CDR2 sequences are SGHNT and YYREEE (reference sequence). The DNA for the CDR3 is TGTGCCAGCAGCTTGGACAGGGGCACAGATACGCAGTATTTT. Its protein is CASSLDRGTDTQYF.

CDR3: CASSQEEETQYF. The CDR3 region has the DNA TGCGCCAGCAGCCAGGAGGAGGAGACCCAGTACTTC. The rearrangement uses TRBV5-1 and TRBJ2-5; D is perhaps TRBD2 (5 bases). The CDR3 runs to 12 residues. Trimming took off 4 bases at V and 5 bases at J, with 9 bases between the two ends. The germline V gene encodes CDR1 SGHRS and CDR2 YFSETQ.

This sequence joins TRBV7-9 and TRBJ1-5; the D is unclear. Per germline, CDR1 SEHNR and CDR2 FQNEAQ (reference sequence). The CDR3 runs 13 residues. The V end lost 1 base, the J end lost 4 bases, and 5 bases lay between the germline ends. Written as DNA, the CDR3 is TGTGCCAGCAGCTTAGGTGCGAATCAGCCCCAGCATTTT. Translated, it gives CASSLGANQPQHF.

The chain is built from TRBV6-5 and TRBJ2-7, with TRBD1 identical over 11 bases. Germline-derived CDR1 and CDR2 are MNHEY and SVGAGI. The CDR3 loop spans 16 amino acids. The trim removed 0 bases at V and 2 bases at J, leaving 3 bases unmatched. Here the CDR3 reads CASSYSTGQGAYEQYF. In DNA form, the CDR3 reads TGTGCCAGCAGTTACTCGACGGGACAGGGGGCCTACGAGCAGTACTTC.

The chain recombines TRBV28 with TRBJ1-4, with unresolved D. In germline, CDR1 is MDHEN, CDR2 SYDVKM. The CDR3 extends over 14 amino acids. V lost 6 bases and J 0 bases, leaving 8 bases between the germline ends. CDR3 residues: CASSSPATNEKLFF. In DNA form, the CDR3 reads TGTGCCAGCAGCTCGCCTGCAACTAATGAAAAACTGTTTTTT.